Following are 23 T cell receptor beta chains from one sample sequenced in a study of shared clonotypes between healthy human individuals. Sequencing was performed with immunoSEQ multiplex PCR; in TCRdb, only in-frame clones are kept and a portion is missing. The profile shows over 1.4 million clones, roughly 96% of them singletons. Sequences were obtained from naive CD4+ T cells sorted from blood. As to subset: CD45RA+ positively selected. Every receptor here comes from a man aged 25-45 years in good health.

The rearrangement links TRBV5-1 to TRBJ1-4, with 7 bases matching TRBD1. After removal of 3 bases from V and 6 bases from J, the junction contained 11 bases not matched to a gene. The CDR3 loop spans 16 amino acids. The germline V gene has CDR1 SGHRS and CDR2 YFSETQ. The chain's CDR3 is CASSSIPGQLHEKLFF. CDR3 DNA sequence: TGCGCCAGCAGCTCAATACCGGGACAGCTACATGAAAAACTGTTTTTT.

The chain links TRBV29-1 to TRBJ2-7; no definite D call. Germline CDR1 is SQVTM and CDR2 is ANQGSEA. The CDR3 is made up of 13 amino acids. V dropped 6 bases and J dropped 2 bases, with 14 bases sitting between them. CDR3 amino acids: CSVRSRTAYEQYF. The CDR3 DNA follows: TGCAGCGTACGATCAAGGACGGCCTACGAGCAGTACTTC.

This chain joins TRBV11-2 and TRBJ1-1, with D maybe TRBD1 (6 bases). From germline, CDR1 is SGHAT and CDR2 FQNNGV. The length of the CDR3 is 15 residues. Trimming pared 2 bases from V and 2 bases from J, leaving 12 bases between. CDR3 protein: CASSLKGGGNTEAFF. The CDR3 DNA is TGTGCCAGCAGCTTAAAGGGGGGTGGAAACACTGAAGCTTTCTTT.

The chain links TRBV7-9 to TRBJ2-5; 8 bases map to TRBD2. V lost 1 base and J lost 3; bases outside the gene matches: 16. The CDR3 sequence is 19 residues long. Germline CDR1 reads SEHNR; CDR2 reads FQNEAQ (reference sequence). The CDR3 DNA reads TGTGCCAGCAGCTTAGGGAGCGGGAGTCGTCATTGGCGGGAAGAGACCCAGTACTTC. It codes for CASSLGSGSRHWREETQYF.

This chain connects TRBV19 to TRBJ2-3; no firm D call. V dropped 3 bases and J dropped 6 bases, with 16 bases sitting between them. Germline assignment: CDR1 LNHDA and CDR2 SQIVND (reference sequence). The CDR3 has 15 residues. CDR3 sequence (DNA): TGTGCCAGTAGTATTTTTCCCGGGTTTGAGGATACGCAGTATTTT. Translating it yields CASSIFPGFEDTQYF.

The chain employs TRBV5-4 and TRBJ1-3; tentatively, D is TRBD1 (6 bases). From germline, CDR1 is SGHNT and CDR2 YYREEE (reference sequence). Trimming removed 2 bases at V and 0 bases at J, with 12 bases between. The length of the CDR3 is 16 residues. CDR3 region: CASSLPTGHSGNTIYF. CDR3 bases: TGTGCCAGCAGCTTACCTACAGGGCACTCTGGAAACACCATATATTTT.

The CDR3 DNA sequence: TGCGCCAGCAGCGCCCCCACCGGGAGGGCCTCCTACAATGAGCAGTTCTTC. The encoded protein is CASSAPTGRASYNEQFF. The chain joins TRBV5-1 to TRBJ2-1; 8 positions agree with TRBD2. The CDR3 covers 17 residues. V gave up 4 bases and J gave up 0 bases; unmatched junction bases: 9. Germline CDR1 reads SGHRS; CDR2 reads YFSETQ.

This rearrangement joins TRBV5-5 to TRBJ1-1, with D possibly matching TRBD1 (6 bases). Trimming left V 4 bases short and J 0 bases short, with 13 bases between. The CDR3 is made up of 15 amino acids. Germline CDR1 SGHKS, CDR2 YYEKEE (reference sequence). The CDR3 reads CASSTWTDMNTEAFF. CDR3 coding DNA: TGTGCCAGCAGCACGTGGACAGACATGAACACTGAAGCTTTCTTT.

The chain employs TRBV28 and TRBJ1-5; no reliable D call. The CDR3 runs 13 residues. Trimming left V 9 bases short and J 2 bases short, with 11 bases between. Germline V gene data show CDR1 as MDHEN and CDR2 as SYDVKM. CDR3 bases: TGTGCCAGTCAGGAGGCCCGCAATCAGCCCCAGCATTTT. Translated: CASQEARNQPQHF. Drawing the rest from reference TRBV28 and TRBJ1-5, the complete variable domain is DVKVTQSSRYLVKRTGEKVFLECVQDMDHENMFWYRQDPGLGLRLIYFSYDVKMKEKGDIPEGYSVSREKKERFSLILESASTNQTSMYLCASQEARNQPQHFGDGTRLSIL.

The chain couples TRBV2 to TRBJ2-1; 10 nucleotides match TRBD2. The CDR3 runs 15 residues. The V segment lost 7 bases and the J segment 8 bases; nucleotides outside the gene matches: 11. Looked up from germline, CDR1 is SNHLY and CDR2 is FYNNEI. CDR3 bases: TGTGCCAGCACCCCGGGACTAGCGAGAGTTCATGAGCAGTTCTTC. Amino acids: CASTPGLARVHEQFF.

This chain connects TRBV18 to TRBJ2-1; TRBD1 matches at 10 bases. In germline, CDR1 is KGHSH, CDR2 LQKENI. With 3 bases clipped from V and 11 bases from J, the junction kept 4 bases outside the gene matches. This CDR3 has 13 amino acids. The CDR3 region has the DNA TGTGCCAGCTCACCGGGACAGGGGATCCAGCAGTTCTTC. Amino acid sequence: CASSPGQGIQQFF. Combining the CDR3 with reference TRBV18 and TRBJ2-1 gives the whole variable domain NAGVMQNPRHLVRRRGQEARLRCSPMKGHSHVYWYRQLPEEGLKFMVYLQKENIIDESGMPKERFSAEFPKEGPSILRIQQVVRGDSAAYFCASSPGQGIQQFFGPGTRLTVL.

The sample holds one count of this clone. The chain links TRBV5-1 to TRBJ2-5, with unresolved D. The CDR3 runs to 16 residues. Trimming shortened V by 0 bases and J by 4 bases, and 16 bases separated the two germline ends. CDR1 and CDR2 from the germline V gene are SGHRS and YFSETQ. CDR3 protein: CASSLAEVAGRETQYF. The CDR3 nucleotides are TGCGCCAGCAGCTTGGCCGAAGTGGCAGGTAGAGAGACCCAGTACTTC.

J is TRBJ2-2 and V is TRBV10-3, with D tentatively TRBD2 (6 bases). V lost 0 bases to trimming and J lost 7 bases, with 21 bases between them. Per germline, CDR1 ENHRY and CDR2 SYGVKD. The CDR3 length is 18 residues. The CDR3 loop reads CAISESKGRDFLSGELFF. The CDR3 DNA reads as TGTGCCATCAGTGAGTCAAAGGGCAGGGACTTTTTGAGCGGGGAGCTGTTTTTT.

The chain links TRBV2 to TRBJ2-7; 9 bases match TRBD1. Losses at the gene ends were 6 bases for V and 0 bases for J; bases not matched to a gene: 3. The germline V gene has CDR1 SNHLY and CDR2 FYNNEI. The CDR3 extends over 14 amino acids. The CDR3: CASRGTGYSYEQYF. CDR3 sequence (DNA): TGTGCCAGCAGGGGGACAGGGTACTCCTACGAGCAGTACTTC.

This chain uses TRBV18 with TRBJ2-2; D may be TRBD1 (5 bases). Trimming removed 3 bases at V and 5 bases at J, with 13 bases between. The CDR3 runs to 15 residues. Germline V gene lookup returns CDR1 KGHSH and CDR2 LQKENI. CDR3 sequence: CASSPRWGRTGELFF. CDR3 nucleotide sequence: TGTGCCAGCTCACCCCGGTGGGGCCGGACCGGGGAGCTGTTTTTT.

In DNA, the CDR3 is TGTGCCAGTAGTTTATTAGCGGGAAAGAAGGGAAACGAGCAGTACTTC. Amino acids: CASSLLAGKKGNEQYF. The rearrangement uses TRBV19 and TRBJ2-7; 8 positions agree with TRBD2. The trim removed 5 bases at V and 5 bases at J, leaving 14 bases unmatched. The germline V gene has CDR1 LNHDA and CDR2 SQIVND (reference sequence). The CDR3 runs to 16 residues.

The rearrangement uses TRBV29-1 and TRBJ2-1, with 12 bases lining up with TRBD2. This CDR3 has 13 amino acids. Looked up from germline, CDR1 is SQVTM and CDR2 is ANQGSEA. V trimming: 5 bases; J trimming: 10 bases; junction bases outside the gene matches: 6. The CDR3 sequence: CSVPVLAGGEQFF. DNA for the CDR3: TGCAGCGTTCCTGTACTAGCGGGAGGAGAGCAGTTCTTC.

The J gene is TRBJ2-3, the V gene TRBV10-1; maybe TRBD2 (5 bases). Between the trimmed V and J ends, which lost 3 bases and 8 bases, there was a span of 6 bases. CDR3 length equals 11 residues. Germline CDR1 and CDR2: WNHNN and SYGVQD (reference sequence). The CDR3 here is CASSERGTQYF. The CDR3 DNA is TGCGCCAGCAGTGAACGGGGTACGCAGTATTTT.

The chain is built from TRBV2 and TRBJ2-7; maybe TRBD2 (5 bases). This CDR3 is built from 15 residues. From germline, CDR1 is SNHLY and CDR2 FYNNEI. V shed 4 bases and J shed 0 bases, with 13 bases lying between them. CDR3 in amino acids: CASSVRRVVSYEQYF. The CDR3 nucleotides read TGTGCCAGCAGTGTTAGGCGGGTGGTCTCCTACGAGCAGTACTTC.

This chain links TRBV4-2 with TRBJ2-4; 9 nucleotides agree with TRBD2. Germline values: CDR1 LGHNA, CDR2 YNFKEQ. Trimming cost V 0 bases and J 0 bases; bases outside gene matches: 0. This CDR3 spans 16 amino acids. Written as DNA, the CDR3 is TGTGCCAGCAGCCAAGAACTAGCGGGAGCCAAAAACATTCAGTACTTC. Translated: CASSQELAGAKNIQYF.

The rearrangement joins TRBV14 to TRBJ2-6; TRBD1 is a possible D gene (8 bases). Trimming stripped 4 bases from V and 1 base from J, with 23 bases between. CDR1 and CDR2 (germline): SGHDN, FVKESK. There are 20 residues in the CDR3. The CDR3: CASSPLGGDRSFSGANVLTF. CDR3 coding DNA: TGTGCCAGCAGCCCCCTAGGGGGGGACAGGTCCTTTTCTGGGGCCAACGTCCTGACTTTC.

The V call is TRBV28, the J call TRBJ2-3; 8 bases fit TRBD2. V shed 6 bases and J 2 bases; nucleotides not matched to a gene: 4. Germline values: CDR1 MDHEN, CDR2 SYDVKM. This CDR3 is built from 14 residues. The CDR3 DNA reads as TGTGCCAGCAGGAGTAGCGGGAACACAGATACGCAGTATTTT. Encoded protein: CASRSSGNTDTQYF.

The chain uses TRBV6-1 and TRBJ2-2; D call uncertain. CDR3 length: 14 amino acids. Germline V gene sequence: CDR1 MNHNS, CDR2 SASEGT. The germline V and J ends were trimmed by 3 bases and 1 base, with 6 bases remaining between them. Here the CDR3 DNA reads TGTGCCAGCAGTGATATAGAGAACACCGGGGAGCTGTTTTTT. Residues: CASSDIENTGELFF.